This passage covers 2 T cell receptor beta chains from one sample sequenced in a study of multiple sclerosis patients with progressive multifocal leukoencephalopathy. Some clones are missing from TCRdb's copy, which holds only in-frame ones; the method was immunoSEQ multiplex PCR. The repertoire consists of approximately 27,000 clones, with about 85% occurring once and the leading ten covering around an eighth. Described time point: time of PML onset. The starting material was PBMCs, obtained from a patient treated with natalizumab. The receptors come from a woman in her twenties or thirties with progressive multifocal leukoencephalopathy.

The V call is TRBV30, the J call TRBJ1-4, with 10 nucleotides matching TRBD1. Germline V CDR1 and CDR2: GTSNPN, SVGIG (reference sequence). This CDR3 region has 15 residues. The V and J ends lost 1 base and 4 bases, in that order; junction bases with no gene match: 3. CDR3 region: CAWSGDRGYNEKLFF. The CDR3 DNA follows: TGTGCCTGGAGTGGGGACAGGGGTTATAATGAAAAACTGTTTTTT.

V and J are TRBV28 and TRBJ2-7; D not resolved. The CDR3 is made up of 14 amino acids. Germline CDR1 MDHEN, CDR2 SYDVKM. V gave up 6 bases and J gave up 1 base, with 13 bases separating them. The CDR3: CASRLPRISYEQYF. CDR3 coding DNA: TGTGCCAGCAGACTACCTAGGATTTCCTACGAGCAGTACTTC.